The entry below describes one T cell receptor beta chain. What it binds is unknown. The source of the sample is a study of CD4+ T cells in melanoma. General observations from the study: In melanoma, neoantigen-specific CD4+ T cells reportedly differed in differentiation state. A reported correlation linked neoantigen-specific CD4+ T cells to CD8+, macrophage and B cell function.

Trimming took off 1 base at V and 8 bases at J, with 8 bases between the two ends. Germline V lookup: CDR1 DFQATT, CDR2 SNEGSKA (reference sequence). The CDR3 consists of 11 residues. Only in-frame clones appear in the TCRdb table, and some are missing; sequencing was by immunoSEQ multiplex PCR. The table includes roughly 16,000 clones, approximately 76% detected once. The TCR was taken from a human donor with melanoma. Specimen: cells from a culture (not recorded whether cultured in vitro). The rearrangement uses TRBV20-1 and TRBJ1-1; D is ambiguous. The CDR3 sequence is CSARGDWEAFF. The CDR3 DNA reads as TGCAGTGCTAGAGGGGATTGGGAAGCTTTCTTT.